Below, one T cell receptor beta chain is given with its context. The data were taken from a study of blood T cell repertoires in COVID-19. Across the study: Nucleic acid was either cDNA or gDNA, and it came from T cells, B-cell-depleted T cells, or PBMCs.

Original data processing: Reference gene primer amplification in the assay estimated nucleated cell counts. Profiled with immunoSEQ multiplex PCR; TCRdb holds only in-frame clones, not every one. The V and J calls and the clone size are those of that table, but D and trimming were determined from the DNA. The sample yields fewer than 250,000 clones, around 90% seen once. The CDR3 runs to 15 residues. Germline loops: CDR1 MNHEY, CDR2 SMNVEV (reference sequence). Losses at the gene ends were 6 bases for V and 4 bases for J; bases not matched to a gene: 6. V and J are TRBV27 and TRBJ1-4, with TRBD1 matching over 9 bases. The source material was peripheral blood. The receptor was isolated from a man aged 55-75 years who had recovered from COVID-19. The CDR3 DNA reads as TGTGCCAGCAGGACGGGACAGGGCGGTAATGAAAAACTGTTTTTT. Protein sequence: CASRTGQGGNEKLFF.